One T cell receptor beta chain is described in this entry. This clonotype was counted a few times. There is no known antigen for this receptor. Base qualities are not recorded, but no much larger clone differs from it by a single base. These data belong to a study of blood T cells in healthy people across ages (dated by TCRdb to the mid-2010s). A note on the overall study: In model experiments, roughly one uniquely barcoded TCR beta cDNA molecule per two T cells was captured by template switching. The donors were split into four age groups: young (average 16 years), middle-aged (about 40), aged (about 56) and long-lived (roughly 77). Donors of different ages were randomly distributed across sequencing lanes to avoid experimental bias. Two additional independent replicas of 1 million unique cDNA reads from the same blood draw were analyzed for two donors (one aged 18 to 29 and one aged 80 or older). Using deep sequencing normalized with unique cDNA molecular identifiers, the study measured how TCR beta repertoire diversity changes with age.

The library relied on 5' RACE. The instrument given in TCRdb is Illumina HiSeq 2500. A second PCR of roughly 7 to 11 cycles was performed with a sample-barcoded 5' primer and a J-beta primer mix. A template-switch 5' adaptor carrying 12 random nucleotides introduced a unique molecular identifier onto each TCR beta cDNA molecule. Each sample yielded at least 2.5 million CDR3-containing paired-end reads. First-strand cDNA was synthesized from all RNA with the Mint cDNA synthesis kit, primed by a TRBC-specific oligonucleotide. Following uracil-DNA glycosylase treatment, all cDNA underwent a first 18-cycle PCR with the universal primers M1SS and BC2_uni_R. Regarding the original processing steps: For normalization, 1 million high-quality reads were randomly selected from each sample, with every read carrying a distinct molecular identifier. Reads with shared molecular identifiers were discarded instead of being binned into consensus sequences. MiTCR, with a Q25 quality threshold and the strictest error-elimination algorithm, was used for CDR3 identification, clonotype clustering and error correction. A nonparametric unseen species model using Euler transformation provided a lower-bound estimate of total TCR beta diversity. Using fastp at Q25 and MiXCR, TCRdb reprocessed the public reads and kept productive beta chains. One record per CDR3 amino acid sequence lists the most common genes and DNA. Clone size and V and J calls follow TCRdb, not the original study. The sample table holds some 1.6 million distinct CDR3 sequences, of which about 32% were seen once. The ten biggest clones cover 11% of the sample.

General study outcomes and caveats: Since profiling was done on bulk unsorted PBMCs, naive and antigen-experienced compartments could not be conclusively compared. Donor CMV infection status was unknown, potentially confounding age-related changes in expanded clonotypes. Observed TCR beta diversity per million T cells fell roughly linearly with age, and a significant reduction was already apparent by age around 36. Compared with the aged group, the long-lived group had more naive CD4+ T cells, fewer expanded clones and increased TCR diversity, a pattern suggesting age selection. A strong correlation was found between observed TCR beta diversity and the percentage of naive T cells measured by flow cytometry. Estimates of total diversity based on one million sequenced T cells were regarded as lower bounds and as underestimates.

The CDR3 has 14 amino acids, counting the end cysteine and phenylalanine. Of all the DNA, just the CDR3 is kept, 42 bases in frame from base 1. V sheds 3 bases and J sheds 6 bases, leaving 16 bases between their ends. CDR1 and CDR2 are read off the germline V gene (reference sequence) as DFQATT and SNEGSKA. Donors were roughly 40 systemically healthy Caucasian individuals from Russia aged roughly 6 to 90 years. About 9.8 milliliters of peripheral blood were drawn from each donor into EDTA-treated Vacutainer tubes. PBMCs were isolated by Ficoll-Paque density-gradient centrifugation, with at least 7 million obtained per sample. Total RNA, at least 5.5 micrograms per sample, was extracted from PBMCs with Trizol reagent. The percentages of naive CD45RAhigh/CD27high T cells were determined by flow cytometry on a PBMC aliquot from every donor.

The chain is made from TRBV20-1 and TRBJ2-3; the D segment could be TRBD2, given 5 matching bases. The sample consisted of blood. This sequence originates from a woman aged 25 to 39 in good health. The CDR3 protein: CSASSGRAPDTQYF. The DNA is as follows: TGCAGTGCTAGCAGCGGTCGGGCCCCTGATACGCAGTATTTT.